Described below is a single T cell receptor beta chain sequence and its context. Its antigen is not known. With 7 bases clipped from V and 2 bases from J, the junction kept 5 bases outside the gene matches. The CDR3 totals 14 residues. The germline V gene has CDR1 LNHDA and CDR2 SQIVND (reference sequence). Patients included in sequencing had previously demonstrated CD8+CD57+ cell expansion by flow cytometry. Everyone among the patients had severe acquired aplastic anemia. The sample is drawn from a study of CD8+CD57+ T cells in acquired aplastic anemia. Study background: About 3 ug was the average amount of DNA from sorted CD4+ and CD8+ cells.

Genomic DNA, serving as template, underwent TCR beta VDJ and CDR3 profiling. TCRdb reprocessed the reads with MiXCR, giving one entry per CDR3 protein. The sample has about 200,000 distinct CDR3 sequences, approximately 60% seen once. Study-level findings and limits: Patients and controls shared 25 to 35 CD8+ CDR3 sequences, which appeared highly expressed in patients and within their immunodominant clones.

The sequencing sample was made of sorted CD4+, CD8+, or CD8+CD57+ T cells (not recorded which) from PBMCs. This chain links TRBV19 with TRBJ2-3; 8 bases agree with TRBD1. This sequence originates from a human donor with aplastic anemia. The CDR3 region has the DNA TGTGCCAGTACTCAACAGGGGGACACAGATACGCAGTATTTT. Protein sequence: CASTQQGDTDTQYF.